These T cell receptor beta chains were read from a single sample in a study of T cells in localized non-small cell lung cancer. Profiled with immunoSEQ multiplex PCR; TCRdb holds only in-frame clones, not every one. This sample has several thousand clones; under 95% occur once, and the top ten carry around 4.6%. Sequencing was performed on peripheral blood mononuclear cells, taken before any cancer treatment. The receptors stem from a male donor at least 60 years old with stage II lung adenocarcinoma. Both conserved end residues are part of each CDR3. D genes are given only for firm matches. Size is stated for part of the rows, as once, few or many counts, or as a class when the clone is expanded.

>NA|TRBD1|TRBJ2-7|TRBV27
CASSLVFGTGIDEQYF
TGTGCCAGCAGTTTAGTTTTCGGGACAGGGATCGACGAGCAGTACTTC
>NA|NA|TRBJ2-1|TRBV12-5
CASGFGGEQFF
TGTGCTAGTGGTTTCGGTGGCGAGCAGTTCTTC
>NA|NA|TRBJ1-6|TRBV6-9
CASSYSRSPLHF
TGTGCCAGCAGTTACTCGAGGTCACCCCTCCACTTT
>NA|NA|TRBJ2-3|TRBV7-6
CASSRTGPAGTDTQYF
TGTGCCAGCAGCCGAACCGGGCCCGCGGGCACAGATACGCAGTATTTT
>NA|NA|TRBJ2-3|TRBV19
CASSILGKDTDTQYF
TGTGCCAGTAGTATTCTGGGAAAGGACACAGATACGCAGTATTTT
>NA|NA|TRBJ2-7|TRBV27
CASSLTHSYEQYF
TGTGCCAGCAGTTTGACGCACTCCTACGAGCAGTACTTC
>NA|NA|TRBJ2-1|TRBV5-4
CASSLQPTGGGNEQFF
TGTGCCAGCAGCTTACAACCTACCGGGGGTGGCAATGAGCAGTTCTTC
>NA|TRBD1|TRBJ1-3|TRBV10-2
CASSEPTGAGNTIYF
TGCGCCAGCAGTGAACCAACAGGGGCTGGAAACACCATATATTTT
>once|TRBD1|TRBJ1-5|TRBV28
CASKYGTVGQPQHF
TGTGCCAGCAAGTACGGGACAGTGGGGCAGCCCCAGCATTTT
>NA|NA|TRBJ2-2|TRBV27
CASSLFTGPNTGELFF
TGTGCCAGCAGTTTATTTACAGGGCCGAACACCGGGGAGCTGTTTTTT
>NA|TRBD1|TRBJ1-5|TRBV6-6
CASSYGDRRQPQHF
TGTGCCAGCAGTTACGGGGACAGGCGTCAGCCCCAGCATTTT
>NA|TRBD1|TRBJ2-6|TRBV19
CASSIRLTGGSGANVLTF
TGTGCCAGTAGTATCCGGCTCACAGGGGGCTCTGGGGCCAACGTCCTGACTTTC
>NA|NA|TRBJ1-4|TRBV10-3
CAISGQGLGSPSEKLFF
TGTGCCATCAGTGGTCAGGGACTAGGAAGCCCTTCTGAAAAACTGTTTTTT
>NA|NA|TRBJ2-6|TRBV10-2
CASSGGWRVPSGANVLTF
TGCGCCAGCAGTGGGGGGTGGAGGGTCCCATCTGGGGCCAACGTCCTGACTTTC
>NA|NA|TRBJ1-5|TRBV4-1
CASSIQLGSPQHF
TGCGCCAGCAGTATCCAGTTGGGATCGCCCCAGCATTTT
>NA|TRBD1|TRBJ1-5|TRBV7-8
CASSLGQGNAQPQHF
TGTGCCAGCAGCCTGGGACAGGGTAACGCTCAGCCCCAGCATTTT
>NA|NA|TRBJ1-2|TRBV19
CATPRGEDLSGYTF
TGTGCCACCCCAAGGGGCGAAGATTTGAGCGGCTACACCTTC
>once|TRBD2|TRBJ2-2|TRBV10-3
CAISSLAGGPGTGELFF
TGTGCCATCAGTTCGCTAGCGGGGGGGCCCGGCACCGGGGAGCTGTTTTTT
>once|TRBD2|TRBJ2-7|TRBV5-6
CASGSGSGGIYEQYF
TGTGCCAGCGGCTCTGGGAGCGGGGGGATATACGAGCAGTACTTC
>NA|NA|TRBJ1-3|TRBV29-1
CSVDSSSGNTIYF
TGCAGCGTCGACTCCAGCTCTGGAAACACCATATATTTT
>once|TRBD1|TRBJ1-1|TRBV6-1
CASRGQTGSTEAFF
TGTGCCAGCAGGGGACAGACAGGATCCACTGAAGCTTTCTTT
>NA|NA|TRBJ1-1|TRBV7-2
CAISRGPNTEAFF
TGTGCCATCTCCAGGGGCCCGAACACTGAAGCTTTCTTT
>NA|TRBD2|TRBJ2-3|TRBV10-2
CASGTSGPGTQYF
TGCGCCAGCGGGACTAGCGGCCCGGGTACGCAGTATTTT
>NA|NA|TRBJ2-2|TRBV19
CASRGGNTGELFF
TGTGCCAGTAGAGGGGGAAACACCGGGGAGCTGTTTTTT
>NA|TRBD1|TRBJ1-4|TRBV27
CASSPKGQFGGRNEKLFF
TGTGCCAGCAGTCCCAAGGGACAGTTCGGTGGGCGGAATGAAAAACTGTTTTTT
>NA|TRBD1|TRBJ2-7|TRBV2
CASSGGQKDEQYF
TGTGCCAGCAGTGGGGGACAGAAGGACGAGCAGTACTTC
>NA|NA|TRBJ2-7|TRBV19
CASSLSPSPTYEQYF
TGTGCCAGTAGTCTGTCACCGTCGCCAACCTACGAGCAGTACTTC
>NA|NA|TRBJ1-2|TRBV7-2
CASAGGGYGYTF
TGTGCCAGCGCCGGGGGCGGCTATGGCTACACCTTC
>NA|NA|TRBJ2-5|TRBV7-2
CASIGNWGETQYF
TGTGCCAGTATAGGGAATTGGGGCGAGACCCAGTACTTC
>NA|NA|TRBJ2-1|TRBV2
CASRLGGEQFF
TGTGCCAGCAGGCTCGGGGGTGAGCAGTTCTTC
>NA|TRBD1|TRBJ1-4|TRBV6-1
CASRGQGLEKLFF
TGTGCCAGCAGGGGACAGGGACTCGAAAAACTGTTTTTT
>few|NA|TRBJ1-1|TRBV4-3
CASSHPPGGGNTEAFF
TGCGCCAGCAGCCATCCCCCCGGGGGAGGAAACACTGAAGCTTTCTTT
>NA|TRBD1|TRBJ2-3|TRBV6-5
CASSLTGETDTQYF
TGTGCCAGCAGTTTGACAGGGGAGACAGATACGCAGTATTTT
>NA|NA|TRBJ1-2|TRBV13
CASSFWSDGYTF
TGTGCCAGCAGCTTCTGGAGCGATGGCTACACCTTC
>NA|TRBD1|TRBJ2-7|TRBV4-3
CASSQDTGAREQYF
TGCGCCAGCAGCCAAGATACAGGGGCTCGCGAGCAGTACTTC
>NA|NA|TRBJ1-4|TRBV5-1
CASSPWERSIATNEKLFF
TGCGCCAGCAGCCCTTGGGAACGAAGTATTGCAACTAATGAAAAACTGTTTTTT
>few|NA|TRBJ2-5|TRBV19
CASRQAGETQYF
TGTGCCAGTAGACAGGCAGGGGAGACCCAGTACTTC
>few|NA|TRBJ1-2|TRBV7-8
CASSLVGGPAGYTF
TGTGCCAGCAGCTTAGTCGGTGGGCCGGCGGGCTACACCTTC
>NA|NA|TRBJ2-2|TRBV19
CASSLRSRTGELFF
TGTGCCAGTAGCCTACGTTCGCGCACCGGGGAGCTGTTTTTT
>NA|TRBD1|TRBJ1-1|TRBV7-2
CASSVTGTGSTEAFF
TGTGCCAGCAGCGTGACCGGGACAGGGAGCACTGAAGCTTTCTTT
>few|NA|TRBJ1-1|TRBV10-1
CASSKFREARNTEAFF
TGCGCCAGCAGTAAATTCAGGGAAGCCCGGAACACTGAAGCTTTCTTT
>NA|NA|TRBJ2-7|TRBV6-6
CASRRLTYEQYF
TGTGCCAGCAGACGACTTACCTACGAGCAGTACTTC
>NA|NA|TRBJ1-1|TRBV19
CASSIQGRNTEAFF
TGTGCCAGTAGTATACAGGGGAGGAACACTGAAGCTTTCTTT
>NA|NA|TRBJ2-3|TRBV19
CASSMSGAPTDTQYF
TGTGCCAGTAGTATGTCCGGGGCTCCCACAGATACGCAGTATTTT
>NA|TRBD1|TRBJ1-2|TRBV29-1
CSAPGQGLHGYTF
TGCAGCGCGCCGGGACAGGGATTGCATGGCTACACCTTC
>NA|NA|TRBJ2-3|TRBV6-1
CASSVRRAARTDTQYF
TGTGCCAGCAGTGTAAGGCGGGCGGCACGCACAGATACGCAGTATTTT
>once|NA|TRBJ1-1|TRBV30
CAWSPLLAGILKTEAFF
TGTGCCTGGAGTCCCCTCTTAGCCGGGATCTTGAAGACTGAAGCTTTCTTT
>NA|NA|TRBJ1-1|TRBV2
CASSEGPRGTFF
TGTGCCAGCAGTGAGGGCCCTAGGGGAACTTTCTTT
>NA|TRBD1|TRBJ2-7|TRBV30
CAWSTGRSEQYF
TGTGCCTGGTCGACAGGGAGATCCGAGCAGTACTTC
>NA|NA|TRBJ2-5|TRBV11-2
CASSPGAGVETQYF
TGTGCCAGCAGCCCCGGGGCTGGGGTGGAGACCCAGTACTTC
>NA|TRBD1|TRBJ2-7|TRBV6-1
CASSLQGAYEQYF
TGTGCCAGCAGTCTGCAGGGGGCCTACGAGCAGTACTTC
>NA|NA|TRBJ2-3|TRBV11-1
CASSWRGDNVLPDTQYF
TGTGCCAGCAGCTGGAGGGGGGACAACGTACTTCCAGATACGCAGTATTTT
>NA|NA|TRBJ2-5|TRBV5-4
CASSLRGVGETQYF
TGTGCCAGCAGCTTGCGAGGGGTCGGTGAGACCCAGTACTTC
>NA|NA|TRBJ1-1|TRBV6-6
CASSPQPNTEAFF
TGTGCCAGCAGCCCTCAGCCAAACACTGAAGCTTTCTTT
>NA|TRBD2|TRBJ2-5|TRBV7-2
CASSLGVAGGPRETQYF
TGTGCCAGCAGCTTAGGGGTAGCGGGGGGGCCCCGAGAGACCCAGTACTTC
>NA|NA|TRBJ1-1|TRBV21-1
CASSKRGGMNTEAFF
TGTGCCAGCAGCAAAAGAGGGGGCATGAACACTGAAGCTTTCTTT
>NA|NA|TRBJ2-1|TRBV7-2
CASSLRQFNYNEQFF
TGTGCCAGCAGCTTACGACAGTTTAACTACAATGAGCAGTTCTTC